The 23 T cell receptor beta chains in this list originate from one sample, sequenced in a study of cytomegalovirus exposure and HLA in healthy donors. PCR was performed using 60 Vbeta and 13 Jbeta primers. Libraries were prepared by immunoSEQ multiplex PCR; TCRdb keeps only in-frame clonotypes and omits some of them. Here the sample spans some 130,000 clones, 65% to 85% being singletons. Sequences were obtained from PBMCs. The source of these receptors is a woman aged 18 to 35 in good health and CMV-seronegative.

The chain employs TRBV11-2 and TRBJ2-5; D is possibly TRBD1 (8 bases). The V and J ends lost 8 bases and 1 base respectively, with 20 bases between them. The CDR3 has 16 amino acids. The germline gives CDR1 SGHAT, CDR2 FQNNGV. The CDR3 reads CASRPGQGGFQETQYF. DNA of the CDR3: TGTGCCAGCCGACCTGGACAGGGAGGGTTCCAAGAGACCCAGTACTTC. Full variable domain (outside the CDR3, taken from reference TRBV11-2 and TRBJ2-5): EAGVAQSPRYKIIEKRQSVAFWCNPISGHATLYWYQQILGQGPKLLIQFQNNGVVDDSQLPKDRFSAERLKGVDSTLKIQPAKLEDSAVYLCASRPGQGGFQETQYFGPGTRLLVL.

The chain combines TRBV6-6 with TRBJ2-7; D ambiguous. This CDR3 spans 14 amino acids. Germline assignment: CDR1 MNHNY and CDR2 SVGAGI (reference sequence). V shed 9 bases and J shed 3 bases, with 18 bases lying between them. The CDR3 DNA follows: TGTGCCAGTCGGGTATTTGTATCTGGCTACGAGCAGTACTTC. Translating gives CASRVFVSGYEQYF.

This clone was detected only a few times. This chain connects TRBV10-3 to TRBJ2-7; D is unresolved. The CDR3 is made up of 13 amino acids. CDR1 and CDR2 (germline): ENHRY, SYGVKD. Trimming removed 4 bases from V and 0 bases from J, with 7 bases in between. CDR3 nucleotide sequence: TGTGCCATCAGTGCCGCCGGCTCCTACGAGCAGTACTTC. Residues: CAISAAGSYEQYF.

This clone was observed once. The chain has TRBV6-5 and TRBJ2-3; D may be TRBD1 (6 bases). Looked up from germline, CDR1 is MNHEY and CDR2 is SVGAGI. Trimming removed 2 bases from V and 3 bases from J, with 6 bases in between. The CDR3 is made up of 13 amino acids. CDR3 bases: TGTGCCAGCAGTTACACAGGGACAGATACGCAGTATTTT. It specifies CASSYTGTDTQYF.

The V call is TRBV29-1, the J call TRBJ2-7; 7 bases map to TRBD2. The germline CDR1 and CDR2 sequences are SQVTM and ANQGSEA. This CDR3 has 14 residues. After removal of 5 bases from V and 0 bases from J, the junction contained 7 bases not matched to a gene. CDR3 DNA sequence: TGCAGCGTTCTCCCTAGCGGCAGCTCCTACGAGCAGTACTTC. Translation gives CSVLPSGSSYEQYF.

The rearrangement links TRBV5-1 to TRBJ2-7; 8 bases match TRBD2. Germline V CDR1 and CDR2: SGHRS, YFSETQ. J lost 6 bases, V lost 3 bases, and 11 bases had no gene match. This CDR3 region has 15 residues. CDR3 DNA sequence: TGCGCCAGCAGCTGGACCGGGACTAGGGGATTCGAGCAGTACTTC. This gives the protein CASSWTGTRGFEQYF.

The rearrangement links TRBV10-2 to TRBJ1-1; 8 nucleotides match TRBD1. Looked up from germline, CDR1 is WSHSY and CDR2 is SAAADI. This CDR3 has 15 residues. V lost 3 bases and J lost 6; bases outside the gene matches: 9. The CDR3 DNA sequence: TGCGCCAGCAGTGATTCAGGACAGGGAAATTCTGAAGCTTTCTTT. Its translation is CASSDSGQGNSEAFF.

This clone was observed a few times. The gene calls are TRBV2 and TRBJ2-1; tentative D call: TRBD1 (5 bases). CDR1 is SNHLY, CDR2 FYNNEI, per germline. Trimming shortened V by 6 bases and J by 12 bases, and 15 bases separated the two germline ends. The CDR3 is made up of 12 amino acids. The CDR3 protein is CASSDLLQGQFF. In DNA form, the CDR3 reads TGTGCCAGCAGCGATCTACTCCAGGGGCAGTTCTTC.

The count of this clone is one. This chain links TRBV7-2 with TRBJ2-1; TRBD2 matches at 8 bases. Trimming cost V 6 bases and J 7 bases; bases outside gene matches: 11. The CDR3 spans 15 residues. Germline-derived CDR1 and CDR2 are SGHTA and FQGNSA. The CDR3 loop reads CASSPAGGGLNEQFF. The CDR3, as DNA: TGTGCCAGCAGTCCCGCGGGGGGAGGGTTGAATGAGCAGTTCTTC.

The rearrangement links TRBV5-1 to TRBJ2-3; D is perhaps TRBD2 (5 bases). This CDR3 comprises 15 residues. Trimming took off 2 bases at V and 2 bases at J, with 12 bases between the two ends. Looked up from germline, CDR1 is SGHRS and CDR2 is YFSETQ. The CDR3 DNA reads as TGCGCCAGCAGCTTCGCTAGCAAATACACAGATACGCAGTATTTT. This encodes CASSFASKYTDTQYF.

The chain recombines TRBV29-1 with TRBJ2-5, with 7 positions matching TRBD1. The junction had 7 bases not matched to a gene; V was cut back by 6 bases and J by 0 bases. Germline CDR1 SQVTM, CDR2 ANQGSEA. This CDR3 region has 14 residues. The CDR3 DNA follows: TGCAGCGTGGCCCTTGGGACAGACCAAGAGACCCAGTACTTC. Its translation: CSVALGTDQETQYF. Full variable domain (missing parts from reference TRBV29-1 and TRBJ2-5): SAVISQKPSRDICQRGTSLTIQCQVDSQVTMMFWYRQQPGQSLTLIATANQGSEATYESGFVIDKFPISRPNLTFSTLTVSNMSPEDSSIYLCSVALGTDQETQYFGPGTRLLVL.

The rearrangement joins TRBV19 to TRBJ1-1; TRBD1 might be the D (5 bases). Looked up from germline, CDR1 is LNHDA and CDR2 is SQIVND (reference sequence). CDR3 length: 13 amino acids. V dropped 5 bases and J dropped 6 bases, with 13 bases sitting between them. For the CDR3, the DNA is TGTGCCAGTAGTTTCCGGGGGGAGTCTGAAGCTTTCTTT. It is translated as CASSFRGESEAFF.

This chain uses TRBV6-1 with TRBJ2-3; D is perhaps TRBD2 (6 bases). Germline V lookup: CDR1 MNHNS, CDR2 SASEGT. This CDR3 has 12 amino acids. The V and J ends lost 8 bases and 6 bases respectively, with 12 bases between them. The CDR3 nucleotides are TGTGCCAGCGGGTGGGGGACTGATACGCAGTATTTT. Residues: CASGWGTDTQYF.

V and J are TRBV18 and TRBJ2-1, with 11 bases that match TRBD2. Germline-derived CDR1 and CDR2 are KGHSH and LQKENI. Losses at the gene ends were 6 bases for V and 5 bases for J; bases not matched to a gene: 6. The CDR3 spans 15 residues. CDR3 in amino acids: CASSPGTSGNNEQFF. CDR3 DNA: TGTGCCAGCTCTCCCGGGACTAGCGGTAACAATGAGCAGTTCTTC.

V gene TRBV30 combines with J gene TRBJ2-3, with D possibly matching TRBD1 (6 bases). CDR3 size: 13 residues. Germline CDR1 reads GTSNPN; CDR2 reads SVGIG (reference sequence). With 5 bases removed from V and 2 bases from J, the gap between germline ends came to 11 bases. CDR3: CAWRGGITDTQYF. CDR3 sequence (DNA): TGTGCCTGGCGAGGGGGAATCACAGATACGCAGTATTTT. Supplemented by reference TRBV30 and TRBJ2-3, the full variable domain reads SQTIHQWPATLVQPVGSPLSLECTVEGTSNPNLYWYRQAAGRGLQLLFYSVGIGQISSEVPQNLSASRPQDRQFILSSKKLLLSDSGFYLCAWRGGITDTQYFGPGTRLTVL.

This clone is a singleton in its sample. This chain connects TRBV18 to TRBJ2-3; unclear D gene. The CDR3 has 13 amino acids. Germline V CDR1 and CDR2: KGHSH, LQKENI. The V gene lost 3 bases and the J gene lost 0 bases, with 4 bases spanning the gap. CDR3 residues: CASSPPSTDTQYF. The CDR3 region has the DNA TGTGCCAGCTCACCCCCTAGCACAGATACGCAGTATTTT.

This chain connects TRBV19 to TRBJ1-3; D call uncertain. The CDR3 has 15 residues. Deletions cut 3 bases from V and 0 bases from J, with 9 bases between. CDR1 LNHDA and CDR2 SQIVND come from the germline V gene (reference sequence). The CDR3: CASSISAGSGNTIYF. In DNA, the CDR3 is TGTGCCAGTAGTATCTCTGCCGGCTCTGGAAACACCATATATTTT.

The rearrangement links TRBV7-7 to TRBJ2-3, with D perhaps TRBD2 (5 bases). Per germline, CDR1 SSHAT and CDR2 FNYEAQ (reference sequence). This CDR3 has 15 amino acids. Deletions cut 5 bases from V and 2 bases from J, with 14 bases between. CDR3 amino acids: CASSPGLTNTDTQYF. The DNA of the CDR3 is TGTGCCAGCAGCCCTGGCTTGACTAACACAGATACGCAGTATTTT.

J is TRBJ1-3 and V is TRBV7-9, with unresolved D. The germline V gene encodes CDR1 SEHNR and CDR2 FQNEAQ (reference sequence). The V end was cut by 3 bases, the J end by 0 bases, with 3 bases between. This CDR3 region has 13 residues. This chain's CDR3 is CASSFLSGNTIYF. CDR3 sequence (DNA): TGTGCCAGCAGCTTTCTCTCTGGAAACACCATATATTTT.

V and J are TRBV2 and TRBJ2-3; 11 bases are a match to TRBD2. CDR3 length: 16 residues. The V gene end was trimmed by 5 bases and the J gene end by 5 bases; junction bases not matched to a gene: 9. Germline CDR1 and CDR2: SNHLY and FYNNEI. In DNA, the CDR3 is TGTGCCAGCAGTCTAGGGACTAGCGGAGGGGTAGATACGCAGTATTTT. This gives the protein CASSLGTSGGVDTQYF.

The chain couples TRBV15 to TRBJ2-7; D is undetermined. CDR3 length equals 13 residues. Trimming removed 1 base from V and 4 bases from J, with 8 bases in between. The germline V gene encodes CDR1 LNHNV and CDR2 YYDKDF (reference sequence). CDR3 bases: TGTGCCACCAGCAGAGCTAAGACTTACGAGCAGTACTTC. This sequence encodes CATSRAKTYEQYF.

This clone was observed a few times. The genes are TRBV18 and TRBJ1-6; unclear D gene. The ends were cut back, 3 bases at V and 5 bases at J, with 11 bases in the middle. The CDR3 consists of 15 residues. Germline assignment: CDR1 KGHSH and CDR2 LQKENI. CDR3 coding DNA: TGTGCCAGCTCACCGGAAGGGAGGGATAATTCACCCCTCCACTTT. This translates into CASSPEGRDNSPLHF. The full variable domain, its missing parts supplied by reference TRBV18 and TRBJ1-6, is NAGVMQNPRHLVRRRGQEARLRCSPMKGHSHVYWYRQLPEEGLKFMVYLQKENIIDESGMPKERFSAEFPKEGPSILRIQQVVRGDSAAYFCASSPEGRDNSPLHFGNGTRLTVT.

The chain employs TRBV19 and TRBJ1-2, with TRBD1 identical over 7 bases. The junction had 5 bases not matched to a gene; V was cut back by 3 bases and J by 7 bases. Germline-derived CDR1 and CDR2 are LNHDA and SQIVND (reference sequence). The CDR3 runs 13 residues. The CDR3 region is CASSIPGQVGYTF. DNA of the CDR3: TGTGCCAGTAGTATTCCCGGACAGGTTGGCTACACCTTC.